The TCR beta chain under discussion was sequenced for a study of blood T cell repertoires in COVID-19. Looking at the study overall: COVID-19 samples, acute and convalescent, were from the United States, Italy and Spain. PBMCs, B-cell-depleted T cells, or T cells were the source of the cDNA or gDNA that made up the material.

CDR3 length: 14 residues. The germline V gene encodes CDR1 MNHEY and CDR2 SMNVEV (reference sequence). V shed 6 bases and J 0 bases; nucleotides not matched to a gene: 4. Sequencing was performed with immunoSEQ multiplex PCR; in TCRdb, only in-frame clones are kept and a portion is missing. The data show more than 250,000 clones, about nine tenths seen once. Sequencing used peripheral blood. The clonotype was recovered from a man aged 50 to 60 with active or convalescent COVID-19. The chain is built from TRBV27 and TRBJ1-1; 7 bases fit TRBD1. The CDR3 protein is CASRGGQLNTEAFF. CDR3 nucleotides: TGTGCCAGCAGGGGGGGACAGCTGAACACTGAAGCTTTCTTT.